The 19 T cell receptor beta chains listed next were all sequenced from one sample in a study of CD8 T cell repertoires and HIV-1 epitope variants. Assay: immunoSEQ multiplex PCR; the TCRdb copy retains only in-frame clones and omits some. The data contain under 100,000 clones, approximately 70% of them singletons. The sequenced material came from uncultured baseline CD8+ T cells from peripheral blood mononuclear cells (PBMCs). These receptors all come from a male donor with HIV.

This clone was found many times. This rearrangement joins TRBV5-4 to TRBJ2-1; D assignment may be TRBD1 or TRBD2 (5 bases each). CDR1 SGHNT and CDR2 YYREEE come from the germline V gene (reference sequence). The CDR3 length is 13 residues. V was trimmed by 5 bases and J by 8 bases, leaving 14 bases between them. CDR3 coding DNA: TGTGCCAGCAGTTTCCTCAGAGGGGATGAGCAGTTCTTC. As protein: CASSFLRGDEQFF.

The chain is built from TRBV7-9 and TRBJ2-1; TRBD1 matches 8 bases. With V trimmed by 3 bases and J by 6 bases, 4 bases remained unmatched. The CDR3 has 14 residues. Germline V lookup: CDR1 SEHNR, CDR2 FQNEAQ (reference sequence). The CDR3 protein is CASSLTGVGNEQFF. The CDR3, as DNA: TGTGCCAGCAGCTTGACAGGGGTGGGCAATGAGCAGTTCTTC.

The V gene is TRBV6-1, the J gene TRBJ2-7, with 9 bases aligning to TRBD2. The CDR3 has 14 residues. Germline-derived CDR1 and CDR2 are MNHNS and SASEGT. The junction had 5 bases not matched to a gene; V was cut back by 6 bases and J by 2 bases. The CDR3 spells CASRPSGETYEQYF. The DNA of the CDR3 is TGTGCCAGCAGGCCTAGCGGGGAGACCTACGAGCAGTACTTC.

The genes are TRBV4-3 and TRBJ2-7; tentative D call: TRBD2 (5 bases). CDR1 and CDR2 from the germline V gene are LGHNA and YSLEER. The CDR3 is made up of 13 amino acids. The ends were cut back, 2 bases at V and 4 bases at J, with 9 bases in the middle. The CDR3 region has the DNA TGCGCCAGCAGCCAATTTAGAGGGTACGAGCAGTACTTC. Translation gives CASSQFRGYEQYF.

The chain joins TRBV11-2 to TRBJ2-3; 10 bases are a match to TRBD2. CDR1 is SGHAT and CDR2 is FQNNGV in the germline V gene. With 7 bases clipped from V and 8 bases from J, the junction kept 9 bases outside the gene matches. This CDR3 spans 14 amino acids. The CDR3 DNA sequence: TGTGCCAGCAAAGCGGGAGGGCCGGTACGTACGCAGTATTTT. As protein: CASKAGGPVRTQYF.

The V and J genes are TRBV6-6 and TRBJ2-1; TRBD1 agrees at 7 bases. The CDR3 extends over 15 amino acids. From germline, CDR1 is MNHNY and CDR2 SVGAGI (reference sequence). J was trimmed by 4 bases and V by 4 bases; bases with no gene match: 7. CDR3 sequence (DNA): TGTGCCAGCAGTTCCCAGGACAGGTTATACAATGAGCAGTTCTTC. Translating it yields CASSSQDRLYNEQFF.

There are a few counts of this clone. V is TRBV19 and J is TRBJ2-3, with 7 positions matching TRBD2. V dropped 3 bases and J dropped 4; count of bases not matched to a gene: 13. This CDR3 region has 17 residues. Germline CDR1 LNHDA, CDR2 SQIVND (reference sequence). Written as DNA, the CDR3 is TGTGCCAGTAGTATGAGTAGGATGGGGGGGAGTGCAGATACGCAGTATTTT. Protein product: CASSMSRMGGSADTQYF.

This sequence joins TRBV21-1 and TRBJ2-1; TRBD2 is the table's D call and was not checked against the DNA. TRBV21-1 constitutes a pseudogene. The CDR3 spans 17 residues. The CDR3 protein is CASGSILGGRALYEQFF. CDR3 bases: TGTGCCAGCGGGAGCATACTAGGCGGGAGGGCCCTGTATGAGCAGTTCTTC.

The CDR3 DNA sequence: TGTGCCAGCAGCCCTAGGACATTCTCCTACGAGCAGTACTTC. Translation gives CASSPRTFSYEQYF. This chain joins TRBV7-2 and TRBJ2-7, with D tentatively TRBD1 (5 bases). V lost 5 bases and J lost 0, with 11 bases in between. The CDR3 sequence is 14 residues long. Germline assignment: CDR1 SGHTA and CDR2 FQGNSA.

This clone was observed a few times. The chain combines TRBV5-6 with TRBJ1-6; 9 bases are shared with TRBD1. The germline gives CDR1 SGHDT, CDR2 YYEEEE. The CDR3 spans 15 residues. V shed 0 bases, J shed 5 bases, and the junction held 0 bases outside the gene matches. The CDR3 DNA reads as TGTGCCAGCAGCTTGGGGGACAGGGATAATTCACCCCTCCACTTT. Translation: CASSLGDRDNSPLHF.

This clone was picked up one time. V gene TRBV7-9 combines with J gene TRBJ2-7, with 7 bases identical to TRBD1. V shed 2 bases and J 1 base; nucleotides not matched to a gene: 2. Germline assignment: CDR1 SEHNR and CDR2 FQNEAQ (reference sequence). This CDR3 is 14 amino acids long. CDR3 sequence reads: CASSLLDRSYEQYF. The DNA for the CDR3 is TGTGCCAGCAGCTTATTGGACAGGTCCTACGAGCAGTACTTC.

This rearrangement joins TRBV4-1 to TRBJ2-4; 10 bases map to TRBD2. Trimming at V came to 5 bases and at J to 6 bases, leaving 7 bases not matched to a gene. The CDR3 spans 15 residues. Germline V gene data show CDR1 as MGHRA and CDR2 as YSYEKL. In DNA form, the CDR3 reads TGCGCCAGCAGCTTCATAGCGGGAGGCGGAAACATTCAGTACTTC. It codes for CASSFIAGGGNIQYF.

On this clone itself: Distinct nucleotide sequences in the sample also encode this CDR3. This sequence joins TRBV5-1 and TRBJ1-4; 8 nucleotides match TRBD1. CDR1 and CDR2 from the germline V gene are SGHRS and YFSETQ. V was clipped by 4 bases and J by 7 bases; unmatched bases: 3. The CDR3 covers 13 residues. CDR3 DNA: TGCGCCAGCAGCCGAGGACAGGGTGAAAAACTGTTTTTT. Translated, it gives CASSRGQGEKLFF. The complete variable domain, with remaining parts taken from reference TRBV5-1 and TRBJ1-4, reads KAGVTQTPRYLIKTRGQQVTLSCSPISGHRSVSWYQQTPGQGLQFLFEYFSETQRNKGNFPGRFSGRQFSNSRSEMNVSTLELGDSALYLCASSRGQGEKLFFGSGTQLSVL.

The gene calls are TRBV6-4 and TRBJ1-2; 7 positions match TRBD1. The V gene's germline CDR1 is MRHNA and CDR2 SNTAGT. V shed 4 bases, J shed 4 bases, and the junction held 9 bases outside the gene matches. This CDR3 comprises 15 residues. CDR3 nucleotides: TGTGCCAGCAGTGCCGAGCCGGGACAGAGCTATGGCTACACCTTC. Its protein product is CASSAEPGQSYGYTF.

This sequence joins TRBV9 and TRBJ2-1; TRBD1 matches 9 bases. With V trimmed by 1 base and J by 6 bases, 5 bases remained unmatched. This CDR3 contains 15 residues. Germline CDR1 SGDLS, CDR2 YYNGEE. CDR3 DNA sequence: TGTGCCAGCAGCGTATCGGGACAGGGTGGCAATGAGCAGTTCTTC. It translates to CASSVSGQGGNEQFF.

The CDR3 DNA is TGTGCCAGCAGCTTACAGGGTTCTGGAAACACCATATATTTT. Translated: CASSLQGSGNTIYF. The chain recombines TRBV5-4 with TRBJ1-3, with TRBD1 as a possible D gene (6 bases). V lost 2 bases and J 1 base, leaving 7 bases between the germline ends. The germline V gene encodes CDR1 SGHNT and CDR2 YYREEE (reference sequence). This CDR3 is built from 14 residues.

Here the CDR3 DNA reads TGTGCCAGCAGCTTATTTCAGGGATACTATGGCTACACCTTC. Its protein product is CASSLFQGYYGYTF. The J gene is TRBJ1-2, the V gene TRBV7-9; D is perhaps TRBD1 (5 bases). The V end was cut by 2 bases, the J end by 3 bases, with 10 bases between. This CDR3 is built from 14 residues. Looked up from germline, CDR1 is SEHNR and CDR2 is FQNEAQ (reference sequence).

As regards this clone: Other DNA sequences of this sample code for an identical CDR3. Here the CDR3 DNA reads TGTGCCTGGAGTGTAAGGGCAGGGAACACTGAAGCTTTCTTT. Protein: CAWSVRAGNTEAFF. V usage is TRBV30 and J usage is TRBJ1-1; unclear D gene. Trimming stripped 0 bases from V and 1 base from J, with 9 bases between. Germline V gene lookup returns CDR1 GTSNPN and CDR2 SVGIG (reference sequence). CDR3 size: 14 residues.

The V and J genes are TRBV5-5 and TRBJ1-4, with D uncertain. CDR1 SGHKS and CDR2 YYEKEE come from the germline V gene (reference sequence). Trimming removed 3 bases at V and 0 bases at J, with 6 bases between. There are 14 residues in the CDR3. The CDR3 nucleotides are TGTGCCAGCAGCTATGTTGCAACTAATGAAAAACTGTTTTTT. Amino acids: CASSYVATNEKLFF.